The subject of this entry is one TCR beta chain. Its antigen is undetermined. These data come from a study of tumor and adjacent non-tumor tissue in lung cancer. Study in general: Samples averaged roughly 4.2 million productive TCRbeta reads each. Regarding the study as a whole: Significantly higher TCR diversity was found in tumor than normal lung.

RNA was extracted from bulk tissue without any cell sorting. Three rounds of nested PCR, following a modified ARM-PCR protocol, produced the TCRbeta library. A single record per CDR3 protein comes from TCRdb applying MiXCR to the multiplex PCR reads. The data contain under 100,000 distinct CDR3 sequences, roughly 62% of them singletons. This CDR3 region has 15 residues. Germline V gene sequence: CDR1 LGHNA, CDR2 YNFKEQ. V dropped 4 bases and J dropped 2 bases, with 15 bases sitting between them. The specimen was lung tumor tissue. The source is a man in his sixties or seventies with non-small cell lung cancer. The chain joins TRBV4-2 to TRBJ2-7; D is tentatively TRBD1 or TRBD2 (5 bases each). The CDR3 region is CASSPRAGGPYEQYF. DNA of the CDR3: TGTGCCAGCAGCCCCAGGGCGGGCGGACCCTACGAGCAGTACTTC.